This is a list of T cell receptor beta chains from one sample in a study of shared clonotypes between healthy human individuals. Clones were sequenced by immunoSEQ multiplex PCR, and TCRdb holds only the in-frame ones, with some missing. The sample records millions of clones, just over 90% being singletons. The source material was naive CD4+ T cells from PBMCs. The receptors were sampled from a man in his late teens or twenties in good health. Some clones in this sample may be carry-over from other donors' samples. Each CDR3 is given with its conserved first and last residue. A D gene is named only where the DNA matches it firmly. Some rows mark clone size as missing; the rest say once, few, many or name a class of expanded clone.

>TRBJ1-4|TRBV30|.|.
CAWKEAKGGSNEKLFF
TGTGCCTGGAAGGAGGCTAAGGGAGGCTCTAATGAAAAACTGTTTTTT
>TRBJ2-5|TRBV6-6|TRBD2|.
CASSLGLAGLETQYF
TGTGCCAGCAGTTTGGGACTAGCGGGACTAGAGACCCAGTACTTC
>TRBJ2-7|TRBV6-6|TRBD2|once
CASRPSGRGEQYF
TGTGCCAGCAGACCCAGCGGGAGAGGCGAGCAGTACTTC
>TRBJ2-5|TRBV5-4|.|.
CASSPISGLGETQYF
TGTGCCAGCAGCCCTATCTCAGGATTGGGAGAGACCCAGTACTTC
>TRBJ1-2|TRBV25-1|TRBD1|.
CASTGTENYGYTF
TGTGCCAGCACCGGGACAGAGAACTATGGCTACACCTTC
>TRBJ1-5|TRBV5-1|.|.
CASSFAGNSNQPQHF
TGCGCCAGCAGCTTTGCGGGGAATAGCAATCAGCCCCAGCATTTT
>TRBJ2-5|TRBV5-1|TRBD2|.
CASRPGTSGEETQYF
TGCGCCAGCAGACCGGGCACTAGCGGAGAAGAGACCCAGTACTTC
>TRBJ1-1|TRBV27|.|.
CASSLSVAYTEAFF
TGTGCCAGCAGTTTAAGTGTCGCGTACACTGAAGCTTTCTTT
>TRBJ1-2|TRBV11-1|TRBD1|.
CASSSSGDSLIFGYTF
TGTGCCAGCAGCTCCTCAGGGGACAGCCTTATTTTCGGCTACACCTTC
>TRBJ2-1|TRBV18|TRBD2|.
CASSPPVLANNEQFF
TGTGCCAGCTCACCACCCGTACTAGCGAACAATGAGCAGTTCTTC
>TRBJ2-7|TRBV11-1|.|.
CASSLPGSSYEQYF
TGTGCCAGCAGCTTACCAGGTAGCTCCTACGAGCAGTACTTC
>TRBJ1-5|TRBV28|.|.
CASSRSQPQHF
TGTGCCAGCAGTCGAAGTCAGCCCCAGCATTTT
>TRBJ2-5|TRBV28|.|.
CASSPHSWRTQYF
TGTGCCAGCAGTCCCCACTCCTGGAGAACCCAGTACTTC
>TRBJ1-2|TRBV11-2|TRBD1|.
CASSSRGGQTRYGYTF
TGTGCCAGCAGCTCCAGGGGGGGACAGACTCGATATGGCTACACCTTC
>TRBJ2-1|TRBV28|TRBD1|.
CASSPPGRQGNNEQFF
TGTGCCAGCAGTCCTCCCGGTAGACAGGGAAACAATGAGCAGTTCTTC